A selection of T cell receptor beta chains follows, all from one sample in a study of blood T cells in healthy people across ages. TCRdb re-called the 5' RACE reads with MiXCR, one entry per CDR3 protein. The data show about a million distinct CDR3 sequences, around two fifths seen once. The sequenced sample consisted of blood. Receptor source: a man between 18 and 29 years old in good health. Each CDR3 is given with its conserved first and last residue. A D gene is named only where the DNA matches it firmly. Not all rows give a size; the values are once, few, many and, for expanded clones, a class.

J	size	D	V	CDR3	DNA
TRBJ1-2	NA	NA	TRBV20-1	CSAVHVPYGYTF	TGCAGTGCTGTGCACGTCCCCTATGGCTACACCTTC
TRBJ2-1	once	TRBD1	TRBV7-8	CASSLRDPGQGYNEQFF	TGTGCCAGCAGCTTACGGGATCCGGGACAGGGCTACAATGAGCAGTTCTTC
TRBJ2-2	NA	NA	TRBV9	CASSVAAVTGELFF	TGTGCCAGCAGCGTAGCGGCGGTAACCGGGGAGCTGTTTTTT
TRBJ2-3	many	NA	TRBV5-1	CASSPWKGEGPDTQYF	TGCGCCAGCAGCCCGTGGAAGGGTGAGGGCCCAGATACGCAGTATTTT
TRBJ1-2	NA	NA	TRBV3-1	CASSRNDGPYDYTF	TGTGCCAGCAGCCGGAATGACGGGCCCTATGACTACACCTTC
TRBJ2-7	NA	NA	TRBV11-2	CASSLDRTATYEQYF	TGTGCCAGCAGCTTAGATCGGACCGCAACCTACGAGCAGTACTTC
TRBJ2-1	few	NA	TRBV12-3/TRBV12-4	CASSLVGGQMYEQFF	TGTGCCAGCAGTTTAGTTGGCGGGCAGATGTATGAGCAGTTCTTC
TRBJ1-5	NA	NA	TRBV4-2	CASSQSLHSNQPQHF	TGTGCCAGCAGCCAGAGCCTCCATAGCAATCAGCCCCAGCATTTT
TRBJ2-7	few	NA	TRBV27	CASSGPVRYNEQYF	TGTGCCAGCAGTGGCCCCGTCCGTTACAATGAGCAGTACTTC
TRBJ2-7	NA	TRBD2	TRBV6-1	CASSTSGNNEQYF	TGTGCCAGCAGTACTAGCGGCAACAATGAGCAGTACTTC
TRBJ2-1	NA	NA	TRBV7-2	CASSLAVGKHNNEQFF	TGTGCCAGCAGCTTAGCGGTAGGGAAGCATAACAATGAGCAGTTCTTC
TRBJ2-7	NA	TRBD2	TRBV20-1	CSARPHLAGASYEQYF	TGCAGTGCTAGACCTCATCTAGCGGGGGCCTCCTACGAGCAGTACTTC
TRBJ1-1	NA	TRBD1	TRBV5-6	CASSLRPGTGTNTEAFF	TGTGCCAGCAGCCTCCGTCCCGGGACAGGGACGAACACTGAAGCTTTCTTT
TRBJ2-1	NA	TRBD1	TRBV9	CASSVAGQGSNEQFF	TGTGCCAGCAGCGTAGCAGGACAGGGGTCGAATGAGCAGTTCTTC
TRBJ2-1	NA	TRBD1	TRBV12-3/TRBV12-4	CASRPRTGPSYNEQFF	TGTGCCAGCAGACCCCGGACAGGGCCCTCCTACAATGAGCAGTTCTTC
TRBJ2-1	NA	TRBD1	TRBV7-3	CASSRGQVTYNEQFF	TGTGCCAGCAGCCGGGGACAGGTAACCTACAATGAGCAGTTCTTC
TRBJ2-7	once	NA	TRBV12-3/TRBV12-4	CASSLEGFPHERYF	TGTGCCAGCAGTTTAGAAGGGTTCCCCCACGAGCGGTACTTC
TRBJ1-6	few	NA	TRBV7-8	CASSFQGNSPPHF	TGTGCCAGCAGCTTCCAGGGTAATTCACCCCCCCACTTT
TRBJ2-1	many	NA	TRBV12-3/TRBV12-4	CASSRGASYNEQFF	TGTGCCAGCAGTCGGGGGGCATCCTACAATGAGCAGTTCTTC
TRBJ2-4	NA	NA	TRBV5-6	CASSLIGDRLAKNIQYF	TGTGCCAGCAGCTTAATCGGCGACAGGCTAGCCAAAAACATTCAGTACTTC
TRBJ2-3	NA	NA	TRBV7-9	CASTESREFRDTQYF	TGTGCCAGCACCGAATCCAGGGAATTTAGAGATACGCAGTATTTT
TRBJ2-5	few	NA	TRBV29-1	CSVQSGFDQETQYF	TGCAGCGTCCAATCGGGGTTTGACCAAGAGACCCAGTACTTC
TRBJ2-7	few	NA	TRBV30	CAWSFGGNSYEQYF	TGTGCCTGGTCATTTGGGGGGAATTCCTACGAGCAGTACTTC
TRBJ1-1	few	NA	TRBV20-1	CSARDRSGAVHTEAFF	TGCAGTGCTAGAGATCGGTCAGGGGCCGTACACACTGAAGCTTTCTTT
TRBJ1-6	NA	TRBD1	TRBV7-2	CASSLSDRAPNSPLHF	TGTGCCAGCAGCCTATCCGACAGGGCCCCTAATTCACCCCTCCACTTT
TRBJ2-4	few	NA	TRBV6-2/TRBV6-3	CASSQFPGSYTKNIQYF	TGTGCCAGCAGTCAATTCCCAGGGAGCTACACCAAAAACATTCAGTACTTC
TRBJ2-5	few	TRBD2	TRBV4-2	CASSHRMTSAGGQETQYF	TGTGCCAGCAGCCACCGAATGACTAGTGCGGGGGGGCAAGAGACCCAGTACTTC
TRBJ1-3	once	NA	TRBV25-1	CASSGREAGNTIYF	TGTGCCAGCAGTGGTAGAGAAGCGGGAAACACCATATATTTT
TRBJ2-6	few	NA	TRBV5-1	CASQGGSGANVLTF	TGCGCCAGTCAAGGGGGAAGTGGGGCCAACGTCCTGACTTTC
TRBJ1-1	NA	NA	TRBV7-9	CASSPETTGYTEAFF	TGTGCCAGCAGCCCCGAAACGACAGGATACACTGAAGCTTTCTTT
TRBJ2-5	NA	NA	TRBV6-2/TRBV6-3	CASSALQTASRTQYF	TGTGCCAGCAGTGCACTACAGACAGCGTCTAGGACCCAGTACTTC
TRBJ1-1	NA	TRBD1	TRBV5-1	CASSTDRVRYTEAFF	TGCGCCAGCAGCACTGACAGGGTGAGGTACACTGAAGCTTTCTTT
TRBJ2-5	NA	NA	TRBV30	CAWRVISGVKYF	TGTGCCTGGAGGGTAATTAGTGGGGTCAAGTACTTC
TRBJ1-1	NA	NA	TRBV2	CASNPGASTEAFF	TGTGCCAGCAATCCGGGGGCAAGCACTGAAGCTTTCTTT
TRBJ2-1	many	TRBD2	TRBV4-1	CASSQDAPTSGGYNEQFF	TGCGCCAGCAGCCAAGATGCTCCGACTAGCGGGGGGTACAATGAGCAGTTCTTC
TRBJ2-1	NA	NA	TRBV29-1	CSVTPRLEETQFF	TGCAGCGTGACCCCTAGGTTGGAAGAGACCCAGTTCTTC
TRBJ2-4	NA	TRBD2	TRBV28	CASLAGGPNIQYF	TGTGCCAGCCTAGCGGGGGGGCCGAACATTCAGTACTTC
TRBJ1-1	NA	TRBD1	TRBV20-1	CSAKGQGRTEAFF	TGCAGTGCTAAAGGACAGGGACGCACTGAAGCTTTCTTT
TRBJ2-2	NA	NA	TRBV28	CASSLPGLIKAGELFF	TGTGCCAGCAGTTTACCGGGCCTTATAAAGGCCGGGGAGCTGTTTTTT
TRBJ2-5	few	TRBD2	TRBV29-1	CSVEDPRGDQETQYF	TGCAGCGTTGAAGATCCCCGGGGGGATCAAGAGACCCAGTACTTC
TRBJ1-1	NA	NA	TRBV18	CASSRGAGSMETTEAFF	TGTGCCAGCTCACGGGGCGCAGGGTCCATGGAGACCACTGAAGCTTTCTTT
TRBJ2-1	few	NA	TRBV15	CATSLSSGSYNEQFF	TGTGCCACATCCCTTTCCAGCGGAAGTTACAATGAGCAGTTCTTC
TRBJ1-4	few	NA	TRBV20-1	CSASQGGEKLFF	TGCAGTGCTAGTCAGGGTGGGGAAAAACTGTTTTTT
TRBJ2-7	NA	NA	TRBV12-5	CASGPGYEQYF	TGTGCTAGTGGACCAGGGTACGAGCAGTACTTC
TRBJ1-1	NA	NA	TRBV27	CASSFVGAGVTEAFF	TGTGCCAGCAGTTTCGTCGGGGCGGGGGTCACTGAAGCTTTCTTT